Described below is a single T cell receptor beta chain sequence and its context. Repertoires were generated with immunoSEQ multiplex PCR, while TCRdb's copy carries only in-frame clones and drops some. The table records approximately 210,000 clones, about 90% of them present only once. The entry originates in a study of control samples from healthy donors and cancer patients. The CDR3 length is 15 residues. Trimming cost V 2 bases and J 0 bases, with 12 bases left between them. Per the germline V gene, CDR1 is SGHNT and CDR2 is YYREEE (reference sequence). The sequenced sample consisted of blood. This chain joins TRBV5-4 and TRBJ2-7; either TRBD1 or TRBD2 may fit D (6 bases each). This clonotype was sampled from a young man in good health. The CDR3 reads CASSFSGAPSYEQYF. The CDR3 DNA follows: TGTGCCAGCAGCTTCTCGGGGGCGCCCTCCTACGAGCAGTACTTC.